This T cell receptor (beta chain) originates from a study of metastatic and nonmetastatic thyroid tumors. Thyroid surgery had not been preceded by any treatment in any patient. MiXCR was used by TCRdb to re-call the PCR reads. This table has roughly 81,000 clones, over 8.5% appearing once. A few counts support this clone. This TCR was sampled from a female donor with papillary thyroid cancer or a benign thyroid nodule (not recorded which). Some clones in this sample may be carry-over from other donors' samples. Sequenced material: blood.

The CDR3 DNA is TGTGCCAGCAGCTTGGTGGCTAGCGGGGTAGCCCAAGAGACCCAGTACTTC. It translates to CASSLVASGVAQETQYF. This chain links TRBV5-5 with TRBJ2-5, with 9 bases aligning to TRBD2. Germline values: CDR1 SGHKS, CDR2 YYEKEE (reference sequence). CDR3 length: 17 amino acids. The junction had 7 bases not matched to a gene; V was cut back by 0 bases and J by 1 base.